This TCR beta chain was sequenced in a study of T cell changes during pregnancy in multiple sclerosis. There are 16 residues in the CDR3. Germline V lookup: CDR1 LGHNA, CDR2 YNFKEQ. Deletions cut 0 bases from V and 8 bases from J, with 16 bases between. The repertoire was sequenced with immunoSEQ multiplex PCR; TCRdb's copy has only in-frame clones and lacks some. The sample has around 25,000 clones, about nine tenths seen once. Sequenced material: CD8+ T cells from peripheral blood mononuclear cells, taken in the second trimester of pregnancy. The TCR was taken from a female donor with multiple sclerosis, enrolled in a pregnancy study. V usage is TRBV4-2 and J usage is TRBJ1-4, with D perhaps matching TRBD1 (6 bases). The CDR3 bases are TGTGCCAGCAGCCAAGATTGGCGGGGGGCGCGGGAAAAACTGTTTTTT. The encoded protein is CASSQDWRGAREKLFF.